What follows are 14 T cell receptor beta chains derived from one specimen sequenced in a study of blood T cell repertoires in COVID-19 (dated by TCRdb to about 2020). The library was obtained by the immunoSEQ multiplex PCR assay. This is the immuneACCESS table as TCRdb keeps it, with only in-frame sequences that have V and J called. A part of the clones is gone; compared with another copy, unresolved V genes explain less than half, and the rest is unexplained. The sample records about 100,000 clones, approximately 82% of which are singletons. The leading ten clones occupy 9.8% of the sample. Sequencing was performed on peripheral blood. The receptors derive from a man between 60 and 70 years old with active or convalescent COVID-19.

In this sample, this clone turned up a few times. The chain carries TRBV5-4 and TRBJ1-3; a possible D gene is TRBD1 (5 bases). The V gene lost 4 bases and the J gene lost 3 bases, with 14 bases spanning the gap. The germline V gene encodes CDR1 SGHNT and CDR2 YYREEE (reference sequence). This CDR3 has 15 residues. This CDR3 is CASSPGGMVGNTIYF. In nucleotides, the CDR3 is TGTGCCAGCAGCCCTGGGGGGATGGTTGGAAACACCATATATTTT.

Only a few counts were recorded for this clone. V and J are TRBV4-1 and TRBJ2-5; 9 nucleotides match TRBD2. V shed 4 bases, J shed 3 bases, and the junction held 18 bases outside the gene matches. This CDR3 is 19 amino acids long. Germline V gives CDR1 MGHRA, CDR2 YSYEKL. The chain's CDR3 is CASSRTLLVAGGPKETQYF. CDR3 nucleotide sequence: TGCGCCAGCAGCCGGACCCTGCTTGTCGCGGGAGGGCCTAAAGAGACCCAGTACTTC.

This clone was detected a few times. This chain connects TRBV9 to TRBJ2-1, with TRBD1 identical over 7 bases. CDR3 length equals 14 residues. From germline, CDR1 is SGDLS and CDR2 YYNGEE. Germline trimming cut 0 bases from V and 9 bases from J; bases unmatched to any gene: 6. The CDR3: CASSVATSGGEQFF. The DNA of the CDR3 is TGTGCCAGCAGCGTAGCTACATCAGGGGGTGAGCAGTTCTTC.

V usage is TRBV11-2 and J usage is TRBJ2-7; D perhaps matches TRBD1 (5 bases). The V and J ends lost 5 bases and 0 bases respectively, with 11 bases between them. The CDR3 loop spans 14 amino acids. CDR1 and CDR2 (germline): SGHAT, FQNNGV. Here the CDR3 reads CASSLRQYSYEQYF. CDR3 in DNA: TGTGCCAGCAGCCTACGACAGTACTCCTACGAGCAGTACTTC.

The V call is TRBV6-5, the J call TRBJ2-7; TRBD2 might be the D (7 bases). Trimming removed 7 bases from V and 5 bases from J, with 18 bases in between. The germline gives CDR1 MNHEY, CDR2 SVGAGI. CDR3 length: 14 amino acids. The CDR3 DNA is TGTGCCAGCAAAAAGGGGGGGACACGCCACGAGCAGTACTTC. Translated: CASKKGGTRHEQYF.

V and J are TRBV10-3 and TRBJ1-2; 9 bases match TRBD1. With 10 bases clipped from V and 5 bases from J, the junction kept 8 bases outside the gene matches. Germline CDR1 and CDR2: ENHRY and SYGVKD. The CDR3 has 13 residues. This CDR3 reads CASGTGLAYGYTF. The CDR3 DNA reads TGTGCCAGCGGGACAGGGCTCGCGTATGGCTACACCTTC.

V and J are TRBV19 and TRBJ1-5; D is perhaps TRBD1 (6 bases). Germline CDR1 LNHDA, CDR2 SQIVND (reference sequence). Trimming cost V 2 bases and J 2 bases, with 13 bases left between them. The CDR3 runs 16 residues. DNA of the CDR3: TGTGCCAGTAGTATAATACAGGGAATGGGCAATCAGCCCCAGCATTTT. Protein sequence: CASSIIQGMGNQPQHF.

J is TRBJ2-5 and V is TRBV21-1; no DNA check was done on the table's D call, TRBD2. TRBV21-1 is a pseudogene segment. This CDR3 has 19 amino acids. The CDR3 loop is CASSTATSGSRGGQETQYF. Here the CDR3 DNA reads TGTGCCAGCAGCACTGCGACTAGCGGGAGCAGAGGGGGACAAGAGACCCAGTACTTC.

V and J are TRBV28 and TRBJ2-1, with a possible D match to TRBD2 (5 bases). Per the germline V gene, CDR1 is MDHEN and CDR2 is SYDVKM. CDR3 length equals 16 residues. Trimming removed 2 bases at V and 2 bases at J, with 13 bases between. CDR3 region: CASSLGPREPYNEQFF. The CDR3 bases are TGTGCCAGCAGTTTAGGTCCGAGGGAGCCCTACAATGAGCAGTTCTTC.

The chain has TRBV11-2 and TRBJ1-2, with 8 positions matching TRBD1. Per germline, CDR1 SGHAT and CDR2 FQNNGV. V lost 3 bases and J lost 6; bases outside the gene matches: 6. This CDR3 spans 14 amino acids. For the CDR3, the DNA is TGTGCCAGCAGCTTCGACAGGGGAGATGATGGCTACACCTTC. Its protein product is CASSFDRGDDGYTF.

This clone was detected only once. The chain carries TRBV28 and TRBJ2-7; 9 bases fit TRBD1. The J segment lost 6 bases and the V segment lost 7 bases, leaving 10 bases of the junction unmatched. Germline CDR1 reads MDHEN; CDR2 reads SYDVKM. CDR3 length equals 14 residues. CDR3 region: CASNPPGQGSEQYF. In DNA, the CDR3 is TGTGCCAGCAACCCACCGGGACAGGGTTCCGAGCAGTACTTC.

The sample holds one count of this clone. The V and J genes are TRBV2 and TRBJ2-4; possibly TRBD1 for D (7 bases). V lost 6 bases to trimming and J lost 6 bases, with 18 bases between them. Germline assignment: CDR1 SNHLY and CDR2 FYNNEI. The CDR3 covers 15 residues. The CDR3: CASRKQGGVGNIQYF. CDR3 in DNA: TGTGCCAGCAGGAAGCAGGGGGGCGTCGGAAACATTCAGTACTTC.

The sample holds one count of this clone. V usage is TRBV28 and J usage is TRBJ1-1, with TRBD1 identical over 7 bases. The germline V gene has CDR1 MDHEN and CDR2 SYDVKM. The CDR3 loop spans 14 amino acids. V was clipped by 5 bases and J by 4 bases; unmatched bases: 7. CDR3 region: CASSQLTGSTEAFF. The CDR3 DNA sequence: TGTGCCAGCAGTCAATTGACAGGGAGCACTGAAGCTTTCTTT.

Comment on this clone: Other DNA sequences from this sample encode an identical CDR3 as well. The rearrangement joins TRBV7-4 to TRBJ2-7; 7 nucleotides line up with TRBD1. Losses at the gene ends were 5 bases for V and 1 base for J; bases not matched to a gene: 8. The CDR3 extends over 15 amino acids. Germline V lookup: CDR1 SGHVT, CDR2 SQSDAQ. In nucleotides, the CDR3 is TGTGCCAGCAGCAACCGGGACAGACATTCCTACGAGCAGTACGTC. As protein: CASSNRDRHSYEQYV.